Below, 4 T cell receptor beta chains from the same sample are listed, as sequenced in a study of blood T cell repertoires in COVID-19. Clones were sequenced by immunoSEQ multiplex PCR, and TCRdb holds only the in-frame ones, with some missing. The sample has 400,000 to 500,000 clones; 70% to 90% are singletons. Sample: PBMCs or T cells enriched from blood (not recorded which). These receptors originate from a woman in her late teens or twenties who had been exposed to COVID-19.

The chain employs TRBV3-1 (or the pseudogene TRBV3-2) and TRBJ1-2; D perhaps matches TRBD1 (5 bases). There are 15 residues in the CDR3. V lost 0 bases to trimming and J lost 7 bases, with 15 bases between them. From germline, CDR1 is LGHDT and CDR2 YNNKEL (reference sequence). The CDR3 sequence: CASSQEVQGLGGYTF. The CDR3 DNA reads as TGTGCCAGCAGCCAAGAAGTTCAGGGCCTGGGTGGCTACACCTTC.

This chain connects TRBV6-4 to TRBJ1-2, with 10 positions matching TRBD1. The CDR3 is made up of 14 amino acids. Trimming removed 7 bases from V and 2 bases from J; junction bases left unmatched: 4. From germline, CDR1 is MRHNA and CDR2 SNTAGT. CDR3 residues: CASNPTGGNYGYTF. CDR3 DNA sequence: TGTGCCAGCAACCCGACAGGGGGCAACTATGGCTACACCTTC.

The CDR3 reads CASRPGLPPNEQFF. The CDR3 nucleotides read TGTGCCAGTCGACCGGGACTACCCCCCAATGAGCAGTTCTTC. The rearrangement links TRBV6-5 to TRBJ2-1; TRBD2 matches 7 bases. The CDR3 contains 14 residues. The germline V gene has CDR1 MNHEY and CDR2 SVGAGI. Losses at the gene ends were 9 bases for V and 6 bases for J; bases not matched to a gene: 11.

The CDR3 region is CASSEGGSISAQHF. As DNA, the CDR3 is TGTGCCAGCAGTGAGGGGGGGAGCATATCAGCCCAGCATTTT. V is TRBV28 and J is TRBJ1-5, with D perhaps matching TRBD1 (6 bases). The germline V gene encodes CDR1 MDHEN and CDR2 SYDVKM. Trimming cost V 5 bases and J 11 bases, with 19 bases left between them. This CDR3 comprises 14 residues.